These T cell receptor beta chains were read from a single sample in a study of blood T cell repertoires in COVID-19. Using immunoSEQ multiplex PCR, the repertoire was profiled, and TCRdb retains in-frame clones only, with some absent. The repertoire holds about 240,000 clones, with roughly nine tenths as singletons. Sequencing input: peripheral blood. Source of these receptors: a man between 60 and 75 years old with acute or convalescent COVID-19. CDR3s include the opening cysteine and the closing phenylalanine or tryptophan. The D gene is left open where the match is weak. Size is omitted from some rows. Given values are once, few, many or a class for expanded clones.

j_call v_call clone_size d_call cdr3_aa cdr3_nt
TRBJ1-1 TRBV28 - - CASSLRQIEAFF TGTGCCAGCAGTCTAAGACAGATTGAAGCTTTCTTT
TRBJ1-1 TRBV28 - TRBD1 CASTGGTEAFF TGTGCCAGCACAGGGGGCACTGAAGCTTTCTTT
TRBJ2-7 TRBV7-2 - - CASSLRSYEQYF TGTGCCAGCAGCCTTAGATCCTACGAGCAGTACTTC
TRBJ2-3 TRBV5-1 once TRBD2 CASSPGTSGRALDTQYF TGCGCCAGCAGCCCCGGGACTAGCGGGAGGGCCTTAGATACGCAGTATTTT
TRBJ2-5 TRBV25-1 - - CASSLLPRDTNQETQYF TGTGCCAGCAGTCTCCTCCCCCGGGACACCAACCAAGAGACCCAGTACTTC
TRBJ2-7 TRBV4-3 - - CASSQAQGSHEQYF TGCGCCAGCAGCCAAGCTCAGGGTTCCCACGAGCAGTACTTC
TRBJ2-2 TRBV4-2 - TRBD2 CASSQGTSGRGMAGELFF TGTGCCAGCAGCCAAGGGACTAGCGGGAGAGGTATGGCCGGGGAGCTGTTTTTT
TRBJ1-2 TRBV28 - - CASRTANYGYTF TGTGCCAGCCGGACAGCTAACTATGGCTACACCTTC
TRBJ2-7 TRBV11-2 few TRBD1 CASSYDRASYEQYF TGTGCCAGCAGCTATGACAGGGCCTCCTACGAGCAGTACTTC
TRBJ2-1 TRBV5-1 - - CASRTGTASYNEQFF TGCGCCAGCAGAACCGGGACTGCCTCCTACAATGAGCAGTTCTTC
TRBJ2-7 TRBV28 few - CATRGSYEQYF TGTGCCACCCGCGGTTCCTACGAGCAGTACTTC
TRBJ2-7 TRBV5-6 - - CASSPGLTYEQYF TGTGCCAGCAGTCCCGGACTAACCTACGAGCAGTACTTC
TRBJ1-1 TRBV21-1 once - CASSKVDRMEHMNTEAFF TGTGCCAGCAGCAAAGTCGACAGGATGGAGCACATGAACACTGAAGCTTTCTTT
TRBJ1-2 TRBV9 - TRBD1 CASSPRGQGIGGYTF TGTGCCAGCAGCCCCCGGGGACAGGGAATCGGTGGCTACACCTTC
TRBJ1-2 TRBV27 - - CASSLTGTIPNYGYTF TGTGCCAGCAGTCTAACCGGGACAATCCCCAACTATGGCTACACCTTC
TRBJ2-1 TRBV7-2 - - CASSSPSYLSEQFF TGTGCCAGCAGCTCACCGTCGTATCTCAGTGAGCAGTTCTTC